A single sample is the source of the 20 T cell receptor beta chains below, sequenced in a study of naive and memory T cell subsets. The SP2 primer and nested alpha and beta constant region primers amplified ligated cDNA in four rounds. Each CDR3 protein gets one entry after TCRdb re-called the 5' RACE reads with MiXCR. The sample holds 56,000 or so distinct CDR3 sequences, 6.5% to 8.5% seen once. An oligonucleotide containing a UMI was ligated to the 3' end of TCR cDNA. Receptors originate from a female donor in good health.

This clonotype has ten or more counts. V and J are TRBV6-5 and TRBJ1-4, with D possibly matching TRBD1 (6 bases). V lost 6 bases to trimming and J lost 7 bases, with 21 bases between them. This CDR3 region has 16 residues. Per the germline V gene, CDR1 is MNHEY and CDR2 is SVGAGI. The CDR3 sequence: CASSYGGGGSAEKLFF. The DNA of the CDR3 is TGTGCCAGCAGCTATGGGGGAGGGGGAAGCGCTGAAAAACTGTTTTTT.

This clonotype was counted a few times. The chain's CDR3 is CASAVGSGTDTQYF. DNA of the CDR3: TGTGCCAGCGCGGTTGGGTCTGGAACAGATACGCAGTATTTT. The chain employs TRBV9 and TRBJ2-3; unclear D gene. The CDR3 loop spans 14 amino acids. V was clipped by 7 bases and J by 3 bases, with 15 bases between them. Germline V gene lookup returns CDR1 SGDLS and CDR2 YYNGEE.

This clonotype showed up many times. This sequence joins TRBV5-1 and TRBJ2-5, with TRBD1 matching over 7 bases. This CDR3 is built from 14 residues. The germline V gene encodes CDR1 SGHRS and CDR2 YFSETQ. V lost 2 bases and J lost 5; bases outside the gene matches: 6. This CDR3 is CASSFEGARETQYF. DNA for the CDR3: TGCGCCAGCAGCTTCGAGGGGGCGCGGGAGACCCAGTACTTC. Full variable domain (rest looked up from reference TRBV5-1 and TRBJ2-5): KAGVTQTPRYLIKTRGQQVTLSCSPISGHRSVSWYQQTPGQGLQFLFEYFSETQRNKGNFPGRFSGRQFSNSRSEMNVSTLELGDSALYLCASSFEGARETQYFGPGTRLLVL.

Only a few counts were recorded for this clonotype. A much larger clonotype is one base distant, so this may be a read error. CDR3 nucleotides: TGCAGCGTTGGGGACGGCGGCGACACCTTC. It specifies CSVGDGGDTF. The gene calls are TRBV29-1 and TRBJ1-2, with TRBD1 as a possible D gene (5 bases). Between the trimmed V and J ends, which lost 4 bases and 12 bases, there was a span of 12 bases. CDR3 length: 10 amino acids. Germline V gene sequence: CDR1 SQVTM, CDR2 ANQGSEA. Full variable domain (missing parts from reference TRBV29-1 and TRBJ1-2): SAVISQKPSRDICQRGTSLTIQCQVDSQVTMMFWYRQQPGQSLTLIATANQGSEATYESGFVIDKFPISRPNLTFSTLTVSNMSPEDSSIYLCSVGDGGDTFGSGTRLTVV.

This clonotype was recorded many times. This chain's CDR3 is CTAVILRGYGYTF. The CDR3 nucleotides read TGCACCGCCGTGATCCTGAGGGGTTATGGCTACACCTTC. The genes are TRBV20-1 and TRBJ1-2; maybe TRBD1 (5 bases). The CDR3 consists of 13 residues. Germline V lookup: CDR1 DFQATT, CDR2 SNEGSKA (reference sequence).

A few counts support this clonotype. The chain has TRBV6-6 and TRBJ2-1; TRBD1 aligns across 9 bases. Germline V gene data show CDR1 as MNHNY and CDR2 as SVGAGI (reference sequence). This CDR3 comprises 17 residues. V lost 0 bases to trimming and J lost 7 bases; unmatched junction nucleotides: 10. The CDR3 is CASSYSRRGQGGNEQFF. The CDR3, as DNA: TGTGCCAGCAGTTACTCGCGAAGGGGACAGGGTGGGAATGAGCAGTTCTTC.

V gene TRBV19 combines with J gene TRBJ1-2; possibly TRBD1 for D (5 bases). The CDR3 runs to 17 residues. CDR1 LNHDA and CDR2 SQIVND come from the germline V gene (reference sequence). The V gene lost 4 bases and the J gene lost 5 bases, with 23 bases spanning the gap. The CDR3 nucleotides read TGTGCCAGTAGTAGCAGATCGACCGGTTGGAGGACATATGGCTACACCTTC. Protein sequence: CASSSRSTGWRTYGYTF.

This clonotype was recorded a few times. V gene TRBV7-3 combines with J gene TRBJ1-1; D not resolved. The CDR3 is made up of 17 amino acids. V lost 5 bases and J lost 0, with 19 bases in between. Germline CDR1 is SGHTA and CDR2 is FQGTGA. The CDR3, as DNA: TGTGCCAGCAGCATTGGCGGTGTTCCACCCATGAACACTGAAGCTTTCTTT. It is translated as CASSIGGVPPMNTEAFF. Filled out from reference TRBV7-3 and TRBJ1-1, the complete variable domain reads GAGVSQTPSNKVTEKGKYVELRCDPISGHTALYWYRQSLGQGPEFLIYFQGTGAADDSGLPNDRFFAVRPEGSVSTLKIQRTERGDSAVYLCASSIGGVPPMNTEAFFGQGTRLTVV.

The table lists this clonotype with a few counts. The J gene is TRBJ1-4, the V gene TRBV29-1; no firm D call. The germline CDR1 and CDR2 sequences are SQVTM and ANQGSEA. The V end lost 7 bases, the J end lost 8 bases, and 17 bases lay between the germline ends. CDR3 length: 13 amino acids. The CDR3 nucleotides are TGCAGCGCGTGCGGGGTCCCAGACGAAAAACTGTTTTTT. Its protein product is CSACGVPDEKLFF.

This chain joins TRBV7-9 and TRBJ1-2; D may be TRBD1 (5 bases). The V gene lost 3 bases and the J gene lost 8 bases, with 10 bases spanning the gap. The CDR3 has 12 amino acids. Germline V gives CDR1 SEHNR, CDR2 FQNEAQ (reference sequence). The CDR3 is CASSLEGVGYTF. CDR3 bases: TGTGCCAGCAGCTTGGAAGGGGTAGGCTACACCTTC.

J is TRBJ2-1 and V is TRBV7-2; 7 nucleotides line up with TRBD1. This CDR3 has 13 amino acids. The J segment lost 12 bases and the V segment lost 5 bases, leaving 10 bases of the junction unmatched. Germline-derived CDR1 and CDR2 are SGHTA and FQGNSA. The CDR3 nucleotides are TGTGCCAGCAGCGGGGGACAGTTGAACGTGCAGTTCTTC. It codes for CASSGGQLNVQFF. The complete variable domain, with remaining parts taken from reference TRBV7-2 and TRBJ2-1, reads GAGVSQSPSNKVTEKGKDVELRCDPISGHTALYWYRQSLGQGLEFLIYFQGNSAPDKSGLPSDRFSAERTGGSVSTLTIQRTQQEDSAVYLCASSGGQLNVQFFGPGTRLTVL.

This clonotype showed up many times. The chain combines TRBV6-5 with TRBJ1-2; D remains unclear. The CDR3 loop spans 13 amino acids. Germline CDR1 MNHEY, CDR2 SVGAGI. Trimming cost V 2 bases and J 4 bases, with 8 bases left between them. The CDR3 spells CASSYDTLYGYTF. CDR3 bases: TGTGCCAGCAGTTACGACACCCTCTATGGCTACACCTTC.

This clonotype was observed many times. The chain combines TRBV7-8 with TRBJ2-7, with no clear D. CDR1 is SGHVS and CDR2 is FQNEAQ in the germline V gene. V dropped 5 bases and J dropped 6 bases, with 17 bases sitting between them. The CDR3 length is 14 residues. The CDR3 region is CASSPPGPTPEQYF. CDR3 nucleotides: TGTGCCAGCAGCCCCCCCGGACCTACCCCCGAGCAGTACTTC.

This clonotype was detected many times. V gene TRBV18 combines with J gene TRBJ2-1; D may be TRBD1 (6 bases). CDR3 length equals 12 residues. V lost 6 bases and J 7 bases, leaving 10 bases between the germline ends. From germline, CDR1 is KGHSH and CDR2 LQKENI. For the CDR3, the DNA is TGTGCCAGCTCCGAACAGGGAAATGAGCAGTTCTTC. As protein: CASSEQGNEQFF.

This chain joins TRBV6-2 or TRBV6-3 and TRBJ1-6; maybe TRBD1 (6 bases). Trimming left V 6 bases short and J 9 bases short, with 9 bases between. The CDR3 covers 12 residues. The V gene's germline CDR1 is MNHEY and CDR2 SVGEGT. CDR3: CASRTGISPLHF. For the CDR3, the DNA is TGTGCCAGCAGAACAGGGATTTCACCCCTCCACTTT.

This clonotype was seen many times. V is TRBV5-5 and J is TRBJ2-2, with D uncertain. Per germline, CDR1 SGHKS and CDR2 YYEKEE (reference sequence). The CDR3 consists of 13 residues. Trimming pared 6 bases from V and 4 bases from J, leaving 10 bases between. CDR3 amino acids: CASTRTSTGELFF. CDR3 sequence (DNA): TGTGCCAGCACTCGGACGAGCACCGGGGAGCTGTTTTTT.

V gene TRBV19 combines with J gene TRBJ2-4, with 10 bases matching TRBD1. CDR1 and CDR2 (germline): LNHDA, SQIVND (reference sequence). The CDR3 has 18 residues. Trimming removed 5 bases from V and 0 bases from J; junction bases left unmatched: 10. CDR3 in amino acids: CASSPRQGALLAKNIQYF. The CDR3 DNA sequence: TGTGCCAGTAGTCCTCGACAGGGGGCCCTACTAGCCAAAAACATTCAGTACTTC.

A few counts support this clonotype. DNA of the CDR3: TGTGCCAGCAGTCCCCTCGGGACCTCTGGAAACACCATATATTTT. Translating gives CASSPLGTSGNTIYF. This chain joins TRBV6-5 and TRBJ1-3, with D possibly matching TRBD1 (5 bases). V shed 5 bases and J shed 0 bases, with 11 bases lying between them. The CDR3 contains 15 residues. The germline V gene has CDR1 MNHEY and CDR2 SVGAGI.

This clonotype occurred many times. The chain employs TRBV28 and TRBJ1-2; TRBD1 might be the D (5 bases). V was clipped by 3 bases and J by 4 bases, with 9 bases between them. CDR1 is MDHEN, CDR2 SYDVKM, per germline. This CDR3 spans 13 amino acids. Here the CDR3 reads CASSFGGIYGYTF. Here the CDR3 DNA reads TGTGCCAGCAGTTTCGGGGGAATCTATGGCTACACCTTC.

V usage is TRBV20-1 and J usage is TRBJ2-7; no clear D. Germline V gene sequence: CDR1 DFQATT, CDR2 SNEGSKA (reference sequence). Between the trimmed V and J ends, which lost 6 bases and 3 bases, there was a span of 9 bases. This CDR3 region has 11 residues. DNA for the CDR3: TGCAGTGCCCTTCGAGGCTACGAGCAGTACTTC. Protein sequence: CSALRGYEQYF.